These 30 T cell receptor beta chains share one sample of origin, sequenced in a study of technical replicates of blood from a few donors. Using immunoSEQ multiplex PCR, the repertoire was profiled, and TCRdb retains in-frame clones only, with some absent. This sample has 81,000 or so clones; 96% occur once, and the top ten carry 0.2%. The sequencing input was T cells isolated from PBMCs. Receptor source: a human donor in good health.

CDR3 loop: CASSRRQGANTGELFF. The CDR3 bases are TGTGCCAGCAGCAGACGACAGGGGGCCAACACCGGGGAGCTGTTTTTT. This chain connects TRBV11-3 to TRBJ2-2, with 10 nucleotides matching TRBD1. The CDR3 is 16 amino acids. From germline, CDR1 is SGHNT and CDR2 YENEEA. Trimming removed 5 bases from V and 2 bases from J; junction bases left unmatched: 5.

The chain links TRBV5-5 to TRBJ2-5; possible D gene TRBD2, 6 bases. The V gene's germline CDR1 is SGHKS and CDR2 YYEKEE (reference sequence). The CDR3 sequence is 14 residues long. V dropped 5 bases and J dropped 4 bases, with 15 bases sitting between them. The CDR3 DNA reads TGTGCCAGCAGTATCAGGTTGGGGGGAGAGACCCAGTACTTC. Its protein product is CASSIRLGGETQYF.

The chain employs TRBV5-5 and TRBJ1-1; TRBD1 matches 7 bases. Germline lookup yields CDR1 SGHKS and CDR2 YYEKEE (reference sequence). This CDR3 spans 12 amino acids. Trimming at V came to 1 base and at J to 8 bases, leaving 2 bases not matched to a gene. The DNA of the CDR3 is TGTGCCAGCAGCTTGTGGGACAGAGAAGCTTTCTTT. Its translation: CASSLWDREAFF.

The chain recombines TRBV7-8 with TRBJ1-2; D remains ambiguous. Trimming pared 5 bases from V and 4 bases from J, leaving 14 bases between. The CDR3 is 14 residues long. Germline V gene data show CDR1 as SGHVS and CDR2 as FQNEAQ. CDR3 residues: CASSPRDGVYGYTF. The CDR3 bases are TGTGCCAGCAGCCCCCGAGACGGAGTCTATGGCTACACCTTC.

The rearrangement uses TRBV5-1 and TRBJ2-6, with D unresolved. Trimming took 3 bases from V and 2 from J, leaving 9 bases between them. The CDR3 runs to 15 residues. Per the germline V gene, CDR1 is SGHRS and CDR2 is YFSETQ. CDR3: CASSYDTAGANVLTF. DNA of the CDR3: TGCGCCAGCAGCTATGACACGGCTGGGGCCAACGTCCTGACTTTC.

J is TRBJ2-5 and V is TRBV9, with 9 bases fitting TRBD2. V lost 3 bases to trimming and J lost 4 bases; unmatched junction nucleotides: 7. This CDR3 is built from 15 residues. From germline, CDR1 is SGDLS and CDR2 YYNGEE. DNA for the CDR3: TGTGCCAGCAGCGGGGGGGGTAGCGGGAGAGAGACCCAGTACTTC. Translation gives CASSGGGSGRETQYF.

The V gene is TRBV7-9, the J gene TRBJ1-5; TRBD1 matches at 7 bases. The germline gives CDR1 SEHNR, CDR2 FQNEAQ (reference sequence). The CDR3 is 17 amino acids. Unmatched junction bases numbered 7, after V lost 2 bases and J lost 0 bases. CDR3 nucleotides: TGTGCCAGCAGCTTAATTACAGGGGCCTATAGCAATCAGCCCCAGCATTTT. As protein: CASSLITGAYSNQPQHF.

The chain carries TRBV4-1 and TRBJ2-2, with a weak D call TRBD2 (6 bases). The CDR3 loop spans 16 amino acids. The germline V and J ends were trimmed by 3 bases and 1 base, with 12 bases remaining between them. CDR1 is MGHRA and CDR2 is YSYEKL in the germline V gene. CDR3 sequence (DNA): TGCGCCAGCAGCCAGGCCGGGGGAGTGAACACCGGGGAGCTGTTTTTT. It is translated as CASSQAGGVNTGELFF.

The chain combines TRBV7-9 with TRBJ2-3; D is possibly TRBD2 (5 bases). V lost 8 bases to trimming and J lost 4 bases, with 10 bases between them. The CDR3 has 12 amino acids. From germline, CDR1 is SEHNR and CDR2 FQNEAQ (reference sequence). Here the CDR3 reads CASRLTPDTQYF. CDR3 nucleotide sequence: TGTGCCAGCCGACTAACCCCAGATACGCAGTATTTT.

This clone was seen only once. The gene calls are TRBV29-1 and TRBJ1-2, with 9 bases lining up with TRBD1. Germline values: CDR1 SQVTM, CDR2 ANQGSEA. The V and J ends lost 6 bases and 8 bases, in that order; junction bases with no gene match: 16. The CDR3 contains 15 residues. The CDR3: CSVPKSGQGLWGYTF. CDR3 bases: TGCAGCGTCCCCAAAAGCGGACAGGGGCTGTGGGGCTACACCTTC.

V gene TRBV4-1 combines with J gene TRBJ2-1; tentatively, D is TRBD2 (5 bases). The CDR3 extends over 16 amino acids. Germline assignment: CDR1 MGHRA and CDR2 YSYEKL. Trimming took off 1 base at V and 1 base at J, with 11 bases between the two ends. The CDR3 loop is CASSQVGGRSYNEQFF. CDR3 in DNA: TGCGCCAGCAGCCAAGTAGGCGGGCGATCCTACAATGAGCAGTTCTTC.

The chain has TRBV5-1 and TRBJ2-2; weak D call: TRBD1 (6 bases). The CDR3 has 16 amino acids. The germline V and J ends were trimmed by 3 bases and 1 base, with 13 bases remaining between them. Per the germline V gene, CDR1 is SGHRS and CDR2 is YFSETQ. This CDR3 reads CASSSPPTGNTGELFF. CDR3 bases: TGCGCCAGCAGCTCCCCCCCGACAGGGAACACCGGGGAGCTGTTTTTT.

This rearrangement joins TRBV7-9 to TRBJ2-1; TRBD1 aligns across 7 bases. This CDR3 has 15 amino acids. The ends lost 1 base at V and 4 bases at J; junction bases unmatched: 4. Germline V lookup: CDR1 SEHNR, CDR2 FQNEAQ (reference sequence). As DNA, the CDR3 is TGTGCCAGCAGCTTAGGGCAGGGGGATTACAATGAGCAGTTCTTC. This translates into CASSLGQGDYNEQFF.

This clone occurred a few times. The rearrangement joins TRBV6-1 to TRBJ2-7; TRBD2 matches at 11 bases. CDR1 is MNHNS, CDR2 SASEGT, per germline. The CDR3 has 15 residues. Losses at the gene ends were 10 bases for V and 3 bases for J; bases not matched to a gene: 11. The CDR3 DNA reads as TGTGCCACCCAGGGACTAGCGGTAGGCCTCTACGAGCAGTACTTC. It yields the protein CATQGLAVGLYEQYF.

This rearrangement joins TRBV28 to TRBJ2-7, with D perhaps TRBD1 (6 bases). The CDR3 runs 13 residues. Germline V lookup: CDR1 MDHEN, CDR2 SYDVKM. V was trimmed by 4 bases and J by 4 bases, leaving 11 bases between them. CDR3 region: CASSYDRSYEQYF. CDR3 DNA sequence: TGTGCCAGCAGTTACGACAGGAGTTACGAGCAGTACTTC.

The chain uses TRBV10-2 and TRBJ1-2; no definite D call. V lost 6 bases to trimming and J lost 2 bases, with 10 bases between them. This CDR3 comprises 13 residues. Germline lookup yields CDR1 WSHSY and CDR2 SAAADI. CDR3 nucleotide sequence: TGCGCCAGCAGCGCCGAGCTCAACTATGGCTACACCTTC. Amino acids: CASSAELNYGYTF.

The V gene is TRBV5-4, the J gene TRBJ2-7; possibly TRBD1 for D (5 bases). Germline CDR1 is SGHNT and CDR2 is YYREEE (reference sequence). This CDR3 is built from 13 residues. Trimming left V 2 bases short and J 1 base short, with 7 bases between. CDR3: CASSFRTSYEQYF. CDR3 nucleotide sequence: TGTGCCAGCAGCTTCCGGACATCCTACGAGCAGTACTTC.

DNA for the CDR3: TGTGCTACGGCCGGGGGGAACACTGAAGCTTTCTTT. It codes for CATAGGNTEAFF. The chain uses TRBV12-5 and TRBJ1-1; D perhaps matches TRBD1 (5 bases). The germline V and J ends were trimmed by 10 bases and 1 base, with 10 bases remaining between them. Germline V gives CDR1 LGHNT, CDR2 FRNRAP. This CDR3 has 12 amino acids.

This chain connects TRBV7-9 to TRBJ2-1; a weak D match, TRBD2 (6 bases). The V and J ends lost 0 bases and 6 bases respectively, with 12 bases between them. CDR1 and CDR2 (germline): SEHNR, FQNEAQ (reference sequence). The length of the CDR3 is 15 residues. The CDR3 nucleotides are TGTGCCAGCAGCTTAGCGGGAGGTGCGCGCAATGAGCAGTTCTTC. Protein: CASSLAGGARNEQFF.

The gene calls are TRBV19 and TRBJ2-7; 11 bases fit TRBD1. The CDR3 is 15 amino acids. The ends lost 4 bases at V and 6 bases at J; junction bases unmatched: 8. Germline assignment: CDR1 LNHDA and CDR2 SQIVND (reference sequence). The CDR3 loop is CASSTRTGGSFEQYF. In nucleotides, the CDR3 is TGTGCCAGTAGTACTCGGACAGGGGGCTCTTTCGAGCAGTACTTC.

The chain uses TRBV4-1 and TRBJ2-7; D uncertain. There are 13 residues in the CDR3. V lost 0 bases and J lost 4, with 7 bases in between. Looked up from germline, CDR1 is MGHRA and CDR2 is YSYEKL. In DNA form, the CDR3 reads TGCGCCAGCAGCCAAGAATCAGGATACGAGCAGTACTTC. Residues: CASSQESGYEQYF.

This chain joins TRBV30 and TRBJ1-1; maybe TRBD1 (5 bases). Germline V gene lookup returns CDR1 GTSNPN and CDR2 SVGIG (reference sequence). With 6 bases removed from V and 3 bases from J, the gap between germline ends came to 17 bases. The CDR3 covers 14 residues. This CDR3 reads CACQGARTDTEAFF. The DNA of the CDR3 is TGTGCCTGCCAAGGGGCGAGGACGGACACTGAAGCTTTCTTT.

The rearrangement joins TRBV19 to TRBJ1-5; possibly TRBD1 for D (5 bases). This CDR3 contains 15 residues. V was clipped by 3 bases and J by 4 bases, with 13 bases between them. The germline gives CDR1 LNHDA, CDR2 SQIVND (reference sequence). CDR3 loop: CASSISGGANQPQHF. The CDR3 DNA sequence: TGTGCCAGTAGTATTTCGGGGGGTGCTAATCAGCCCCAGCATTTT.

This clone was seen just once. For the CDR3, the DNA is TGTGCCAGCAGGCTTAACAGGGGTACGGGCTACACCTTC. Its protein product is CASRLNRGTGYTF. J is TRBJ1-2 and V is TRBV6-5; 7 nucleotides match TRBD1. This CDR3 is 13 amino acids long. From germline, CDR1 is MNHEY and CDR2 SVGAGI. J gave up 8 bases and V 6 bases, and 9 bases lay outside the gene matches.

The chain uses TRBV14 and TRBJ1-4; no firm D call. V was pared by 4 bases and J by 4 bases, with 13 bases between. This CDR3 spans 15 amino acids. Germline V gives CDR1 SGHDN, CDR2 FVKESK. For the CDR3, the DNA is TGTGCCAGCAGCCTCACCGACTACCTTAATGAAAAACTGTTTTTT. Translated, it gives CASSLTDYLNEKLFF.

The chain uses TRBV14 and TRBJ1-2, with TRBD1 matching 8 bases. The CDR3 loop spans 14 amino acids. The germline V gene has CDR1 SGHDN and CDR2 FVKESK. Unmatched junction bases numbered 6, after V lost 4 bases and J lost 5 bases. Here the CDR3 DNA reads TGTGCCAGCAGCCTTGGACAGGGATCTTATGGCTACACCTTC. It is translated as CASSLGQGSYGYTF.

The rearrangement links TRBV11-2 to TRBJ2-3; possibly TRBD1 for D (6 bases). V was trimmed by 3 bases and J by 0 bases, leaving 10 bases between them. CDR1 and CDR2 from the germline V gene are SGHAT and FQNNGV. The CDR3 has 15 amino acids. DNA of the CDR3: TGTGCCAGCAGCTTTCTGGGGGCTAGCACAGATACGCAGTATTTT. Its protein is CASSFLGASTDTQYF.

V is TRBV28 and J is TRBJ2-7; the match to TRBD2 covers 8 bases. Germline V CDR1 and CDR2: MDHEN, SYDVKM. The CDR3 is 15 amino acids. The ends lost 3 bases at V and 1 base at J; junction bases unmatched: 5. The CDR3 bases are TGTGCCAGCAGTTTCTTGAGCGGGAGTTCCTACGAGCAGTACTTC. Translating gives CASSFLSGSSYEQYF.

DNA of the CDR3: TGCGCCAGCAGCCATACTAGCGGGAGTTTGGTGCAGTACTTC. Translating gives CASSHTSGSLVQYF. The rearrangement joins TRBV4-1 to TRBJ2-5; TRBD2 agrees at 11 bases. The V and J ends lost 3 bases and 11 bases, in that order; junction bases with no gene match: 8. The germline CDR1 and CDR2 sequences are MGHRA and YSYEKL. The CDR3 has 14 residues.

The chain carries TRBV7-2 and TRBJ2-7; no clear D. The length of the CDR3 is 14 residues. The germline gives CDR1 SGHTA, CDR2 FQGNSA. V dropped 2 bases and J dropped 6 bases, with 14 bases sitting between them. The CDR3 region is CASSLSRESPEQYF. CDR3 coding DNA: TGTGCCAGCAGCTTATCCCGAGAGAGTCCCGAGCAGTACTTC.